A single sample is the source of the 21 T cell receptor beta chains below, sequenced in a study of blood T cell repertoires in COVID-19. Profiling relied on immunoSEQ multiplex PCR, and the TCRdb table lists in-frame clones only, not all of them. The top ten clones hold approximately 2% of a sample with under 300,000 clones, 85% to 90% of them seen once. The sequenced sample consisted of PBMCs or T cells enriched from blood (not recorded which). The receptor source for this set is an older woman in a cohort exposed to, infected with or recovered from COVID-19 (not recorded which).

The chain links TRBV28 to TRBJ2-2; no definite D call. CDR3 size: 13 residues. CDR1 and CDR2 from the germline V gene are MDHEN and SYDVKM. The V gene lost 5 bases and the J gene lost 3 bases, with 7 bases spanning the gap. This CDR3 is CASSPVDTGELFF. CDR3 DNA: TGTGCCAGCAGTCCAGTTGACACCGGGGAGCTGTTTTTT. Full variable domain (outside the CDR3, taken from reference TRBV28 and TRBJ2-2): DVKVTQSSRYLVKRTGEKVFLECVQDMDHENMFWYRQDPGLGLRLIYFSYDVKMKEKGDIPEGYSVSREKKERFSLILESASTNQTSMYLCASSPVDTGELFFGEGSRLTVL.

CDR3 DNA sequence: TGTGCCACCACAACGAACGAGAACACTGAAGCTTTCTTT. Translating it yields CATTTNENTEAFF. The V and J genes are TRBV6-5 and TRBJ1-1; D unclear. CDR3 length: 13 amino acids. V shed 10 bases and J shed 1 base, with 13 bases lying between them. Germline-derived CDR1 and CDR2 are MNHEY and SVGAGI.

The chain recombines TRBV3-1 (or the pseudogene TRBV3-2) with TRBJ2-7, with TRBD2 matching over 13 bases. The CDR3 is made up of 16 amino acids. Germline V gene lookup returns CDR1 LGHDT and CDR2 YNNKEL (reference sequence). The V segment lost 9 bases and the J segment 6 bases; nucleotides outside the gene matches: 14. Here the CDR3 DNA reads TGTGCCAGGGGGGGACCAGGACTAGCGGGAGAGGGCGAGCAGTACTTC. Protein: CARGGPGLAGEGEQYF.

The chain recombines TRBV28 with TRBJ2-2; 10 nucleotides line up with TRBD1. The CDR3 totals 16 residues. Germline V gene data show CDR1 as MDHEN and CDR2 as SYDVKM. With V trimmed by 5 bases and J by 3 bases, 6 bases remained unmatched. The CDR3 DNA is TGTGCCAGCAGTGTAATCGGACAGGGGGACACCGGGGAGCTGTTTTTT. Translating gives CASSVIGQGDTGELFF. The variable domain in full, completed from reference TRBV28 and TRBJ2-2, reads DVKVTQSSRYLVKRTGEKVFLECVQDMDHENMFWYRQDPGLGLRLIYFSYDVKMKEKGDIPEGYSVSREKKERFSLILESASTNQTSMYLCASSVIGQGDTGELFFGEGSRLTVL.

DNA for the CDR3: TGTGCCAGCAGCTTTGGACATAACACTGAAGCTTTCTTT. Translating it yields CASSFGHNTEAFF. The chain links TRBV7-2 to TRBJ1-1; D is perhaps TRBD1 (5 bases). Trimming cost V 3 bases and J 2 bases, with 7 bases left between them. CDR1 SGHTA and CDR2 FQGNSA come from the germline V gene. This CDR3 has 13 residues.

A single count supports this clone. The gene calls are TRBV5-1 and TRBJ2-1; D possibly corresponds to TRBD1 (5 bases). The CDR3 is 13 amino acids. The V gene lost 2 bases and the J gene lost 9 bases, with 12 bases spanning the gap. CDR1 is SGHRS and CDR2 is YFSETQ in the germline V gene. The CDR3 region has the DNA TGCGCCAGCAGCTTCGCAGAAGGGGTTGAGCAGTTCTTC. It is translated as CASSFAEGVEQFF.

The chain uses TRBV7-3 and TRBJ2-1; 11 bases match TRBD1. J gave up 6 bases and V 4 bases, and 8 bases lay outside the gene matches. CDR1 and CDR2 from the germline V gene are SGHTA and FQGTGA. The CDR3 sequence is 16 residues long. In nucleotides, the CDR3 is TGTGCCAGCAGCTCGAACCCCGGGACAGGGGGCAATGAGCAGTTCTTC. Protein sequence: CASSSNPGTGGNEQFF.

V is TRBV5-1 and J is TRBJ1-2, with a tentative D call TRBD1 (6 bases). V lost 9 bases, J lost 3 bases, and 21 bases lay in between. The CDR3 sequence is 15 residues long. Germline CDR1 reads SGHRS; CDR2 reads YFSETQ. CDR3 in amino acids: CATFPEGGWDYGYTF. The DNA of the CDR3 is TGCGCCACCTTCCCAGAGGGGGGGTGGGACTATGGCTACACCTTC.

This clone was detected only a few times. This CDR3 is CASSLFGEKLFF. The CDR3 nucleotides are TGTGCCAGCAGCCTTTTCGGTGAAAAACTGTTTTTT. The chain is built from TRBV5-6 and TRBJ1-4; D is undetermined. Germline values: CDR1 SGHDT, CDR2 YYEEEE. The CDR3 covers 12 residues. V was pared by 4 bases and J by 7 bases, with 8 bases between.

The CDR3 loop is CASSFRTGMDTEAFF. The DNA for the CDR3 is TGTGCCAGCAGCTTCCGGACAGGGATGGACACTGAAGCTTTCTTT. The chain carries TRBV9 and TRBJ1-1; 8 positions match TRBD1. Germline V gives CDR1 SGDLS, CDR2 YYNGEE. This CDR3 contains 15 residues. J gave up 3 bases and V 4 bases, and 8 bases lay outside the gene matches. Full variable domain (remainder filled in from reference TRBV9 and TRBJ1-1): DSGVTQTPKHLITATGQRVTLRCSPRSGDLSVYWYQQSLDQGLQFLIQYYNGEERAKGNILERFSAQQFPDLHSELNLSSLELGDSALYFCASSFRTGMDTEAFFGQGTRLTVV.

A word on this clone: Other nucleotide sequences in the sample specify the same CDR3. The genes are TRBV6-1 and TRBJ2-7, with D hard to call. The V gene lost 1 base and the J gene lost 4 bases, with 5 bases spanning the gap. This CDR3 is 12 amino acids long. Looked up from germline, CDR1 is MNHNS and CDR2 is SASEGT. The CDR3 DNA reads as TGTGCCAGCAGTGAAGTGAGGTACGAGCAGTACTTC. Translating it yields CASSEVRYEQYF.

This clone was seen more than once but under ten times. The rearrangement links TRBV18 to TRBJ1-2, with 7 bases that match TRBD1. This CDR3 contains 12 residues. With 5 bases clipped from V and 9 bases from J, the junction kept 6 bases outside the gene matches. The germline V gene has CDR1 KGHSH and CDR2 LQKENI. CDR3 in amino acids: CASSSLQGSYTF. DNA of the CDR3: TGTGCCAGCTCATCATTACAGGGGAGCTACACCTTC.

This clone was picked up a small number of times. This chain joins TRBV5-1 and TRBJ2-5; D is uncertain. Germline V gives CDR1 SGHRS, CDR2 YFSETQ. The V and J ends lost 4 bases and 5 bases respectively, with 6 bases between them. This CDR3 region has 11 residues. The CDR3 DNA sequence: TGCGCCAGCAGCGAGTTGGAGACCCAGTACTTC. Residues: CASSELETQYF.

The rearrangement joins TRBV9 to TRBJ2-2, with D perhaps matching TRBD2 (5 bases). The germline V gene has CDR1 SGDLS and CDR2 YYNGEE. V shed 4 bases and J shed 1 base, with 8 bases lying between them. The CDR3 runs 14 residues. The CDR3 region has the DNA TGTGCCAGCAGCTCCCGGGAGAACACCGGGGAGCTGTTTTTT. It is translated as CASSSRENTGELFF.

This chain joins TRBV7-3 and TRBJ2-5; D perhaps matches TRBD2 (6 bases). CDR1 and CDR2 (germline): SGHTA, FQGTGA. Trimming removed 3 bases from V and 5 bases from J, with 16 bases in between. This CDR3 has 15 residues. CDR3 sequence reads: CASSFGSHGGETQYF. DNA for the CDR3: TGTGCCAGCAGCTTTGGGTCCCACGGAGGGGAGACCCAGTACTTC.

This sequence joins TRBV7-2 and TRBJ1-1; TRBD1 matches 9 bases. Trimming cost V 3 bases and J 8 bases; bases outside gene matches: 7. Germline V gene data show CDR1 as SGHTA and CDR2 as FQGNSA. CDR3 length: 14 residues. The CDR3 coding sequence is TGTGCCAGCAGCTTTAGGACAGGGGTTTTGGAAGCTTTCTTT. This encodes CASSFRTGVLEAFF.

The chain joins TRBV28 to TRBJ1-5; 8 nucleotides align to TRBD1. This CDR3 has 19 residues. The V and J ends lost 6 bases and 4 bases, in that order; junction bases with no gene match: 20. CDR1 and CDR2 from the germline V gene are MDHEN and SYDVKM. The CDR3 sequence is CASSRSVRFGTGPNQPQHF. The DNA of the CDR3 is TGTGCCAGCAGCCGATCGGTACGGTTCGGGACAGGCCCTAATCAGCCCCAGCATTTT.

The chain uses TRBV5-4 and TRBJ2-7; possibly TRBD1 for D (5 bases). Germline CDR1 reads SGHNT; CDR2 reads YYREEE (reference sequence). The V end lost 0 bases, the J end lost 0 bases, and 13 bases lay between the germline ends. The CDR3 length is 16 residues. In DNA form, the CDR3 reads TGTGCCAGCAGCTTGGGGGGCTCAAGGAGCTCCTACGAGCAGTACTTC. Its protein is CASSLGGSRSSYEQYF. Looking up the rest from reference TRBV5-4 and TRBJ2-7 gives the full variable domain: ETGVTQSPTHLIKTRGQQVTLRCSSQSGHNTVSWYQQALGQGPQFIFQYYREEENGRGNFPPRFSGLQFPNYSSELNVNALELDDSALYLCASSLGGSRSSYEQYFGPGTRLTVT.

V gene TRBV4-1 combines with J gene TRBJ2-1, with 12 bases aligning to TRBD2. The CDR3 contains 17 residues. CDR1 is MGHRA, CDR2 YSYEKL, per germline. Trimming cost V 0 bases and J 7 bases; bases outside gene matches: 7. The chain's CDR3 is CASSQDYRLAGDNEQFF. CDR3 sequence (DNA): TGCGCCAGCAGCCAAGATTATAGACTAGCGGGAGATAATGAGCAGTTCTTC.

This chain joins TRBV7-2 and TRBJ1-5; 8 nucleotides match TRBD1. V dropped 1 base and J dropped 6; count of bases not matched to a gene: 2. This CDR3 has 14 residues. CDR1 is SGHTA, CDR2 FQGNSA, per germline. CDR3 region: CASSLVQGGQPQHF. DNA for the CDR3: TGTGCCAGCAGCTTAGTACAGGGGGGTCAGCCCCAGCATTTT.

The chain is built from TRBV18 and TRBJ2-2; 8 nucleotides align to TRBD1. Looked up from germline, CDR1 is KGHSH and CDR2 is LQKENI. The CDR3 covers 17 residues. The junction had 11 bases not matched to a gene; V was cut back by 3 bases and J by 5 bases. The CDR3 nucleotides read TGTGCCAGCTCACCTAATCTACGGACAGGGAGAACCGGGGAGCTGTTTTTT. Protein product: CASSPNLRTGRTGELFF.